Following are 10 T cell receptor beta chains from one sample sequenced in a study of blood T cell repertoires in COVID-19. Produced via immunoSEQ multiplex PCR; TCRdb's table is partial and in-frame only. The sample lists some 70,000 clones; roughly 80% were seen once. Sequencing was performed on peripheral blood. The receptors stem from a woman in her 50s with acute or convalescent COVID-19.

The chain is built from TRBV9 and TRBJ1-2, with TRBD1 identical over 7 bases. CDR1 is SGDLS, CDR2 YYNGEE, per germline. The V gene end was trimmed by 3 bases and the J gene end by 4 bases; junction bases not matched to a gene: 21. This CDR3 contains 19 residues. For the CDR3, the DNA is TGTGCCAGCAGCGCCAATGTAGACCCCCGGACAGGAAAATCCTATGGCTACACCTTC. Translation gives CASSANVDPRTGKSYGYTF.

The chain combines TRBV5-1 with TRBJ1-2, with a weak D call TRBD1 (5 bases). CDR3 length equals 14 residues. With 0 bases removed from V and 5 bases from J, the gap between germline ends came to 11 bases. CDR1 and CDR2 from the germline V gene are SGHRS and YFSETQ. CDR3 in amino acids: CASSLVTGEYGYTF. In nucleotides, the CDR3 is TGCGCCAGCAGCTTGGTTACAGGAGAATATGGCTACACCTTC.

The rearrangement uses TRBV5-6 and TRBJ1-5; 8 positions agree with TRBD1. The CDR3 spans 15 residues. Germline loops: CDR1 SGHDT, CDR2 YYEEEE. Germline trimming cut 4 bases from V and 4 bases from J; bases unmatched to any gene: 7. This CDR3 reads CASSLAGTGNQPQHF. CDR3 bases: TGTGCCAGCAGCCTGGCGGGGACAGGTAATCAGCCCCAGCATTTT.

This clone came up once. The chain couples TRBV15 to TRBJ2-1; 11 bases match TRBD2. CDR1 is LNHNV and CDR2 is YYDKDF in the germline V gene (reference sequence). The V and J ends lost 1 base and 10 bases, in that order; junction bases with no gene match: 6. The length of the CDR3 is 15 residues. CDR3 protein: CATSRVTSGGAEQFF. In nucleotides, the CDR3 is TGTGCCACCAGCAGAGTTACTAGCGGGGGCGCAGAGCAGTTCTTC.

V gene TRBV12-3 or TRBV12-4 combines with J gene TRBJ1-1, with D unresolved. Trimming removed 5 bases from V and 0 bases from J, with 7 bases in between. The CDR3 spans 13 residues. The CDR3 loop is CASSPRMNTEAFF. CDR3 coding DNA: TGTGCCAGCAGTCCGAGGATGAACACTGAAGCTTTCTTT.

This chain uses TRBV6-6 with TRBJ2-1, with 7 bases identical to TRBD1. This CDR3 has 15 residues. The ends lost 5 bases at V and 4 bases at J; junction bases unmatched: 8. Germline V gives CDR1 MNHNY, CDR2 SVGAGI (reference sequence). CDR3 nucleotides: TGTGCCAGCAGTCAACAGGGGCAAAGATACAATGAGCAGTTCTTC. Translating it yields CASSQQGQRYNEQFF.

This clone was recorded many times. The chain uses TRBV4-3 and TRBJ2-7; D call uncertain. Germline-derived CDR1 and CDR2 are LGHNA and YSLEER. This CDR3 region has 13 residues. Trimming shortened V by 1 base and J by 4 bases, and 8 bases separated the two germline ends. CDR3 sequence (DNA): TGCGCCAGCAGCCAAGGTCGGGTATACGAGCAGTACTTC. Translated, it gives CASSQGRVYEQYF.

This clone was seen a few times. The rearrangement uses TRBV10-3 and TRBJ2-7; TRBD1 aligns across 7 bases. The germline V gene encodes CDR1 ENHRY and CDR2 SYGVKD. The length of the CDR3 is 14 residues. With 0 bases clipped from V and 3 bases from J, the junction kept 2 bases outside the gene matches. The CDR3 spells CAISESGTVYEQYF. The CDR3, as DNA: TGTGCCATCAGTGAGTCGGGGACAGTCTACGAGCAGTACTTC.

This clone was counted between two and nine times. V usage is TRBV7-9 and J usage is TRBJ2-7, with D possibly matching TRBD1 (6 bases). The CDR3 is 14 amino acids. With 5 bases removed from V and 3 bases from J, the gap between germline ends came to 14 bases. Germline CDR1 SEHNR, CDR2 FQNEAQ (reference sequence). DNA for the CDR3: TGTGCCAGCAGCCAAAACCCGACAGGCTACGAGCAGTACTTC. The encoded protein is CASSQNPTGYEQYF.

The chain combines TRBV6-5 with TRBJ2-1; 10 bases agree with TRBD2. The ends lost 2 bases at V and 5 bases at J; junction bases unmatched: 0. Per germline, CDR1 MNHEY and CDR2 SVGAGI. The CDR3 spans 14 residues. The chain's CDR3 is CASSYGLADNEQFF. In DNA form, the CDR3 reads TGTGCCAGCAGTTACGGACTAGCGGACAATGAGCAGTTCTTC.